This TCR beta chain is drawn from a study of T-cell reconstitution after alpha-beta-depleted transplantation in children (dated by TCRdb to the mid-2010s). Study-level background: The study quantitatively tracked T-cell immune reconstitution after TCRalphabeta/CD19-depleted allogeneic hematopoietic cell transplantation in children using TCR repertoire profiling.

The treatment or condition tag for this specimen amounts to: allogeneic hematopoietic cell transplantation with graft depleted of TCRalphabeta T cells and CD19 B cells. The children who served as transplant recipients had been given grafts of TCRalphabeta/CD19-depleted allogeneic hematopoietic cells. Reading the germline V gene gives CDR1 MDHEN and CDR2 SYDVKM. Trimming takes 6 bases from V and 4 bases from J, and the germline ends sit 13 bases apart. The cysteine opens and the phenylalanine closes a CDR3 of 14 amino acids. Just the 42-base CDR3 DNA is kept, in frame starting at base 1. What the work shows at the level of the full study, not this receptor alone: In some patients, high TCRbeta diversity at day 60 was attributed to recipient T cells and intrathymic progenitors that had survived conditioning. The apparently early recovery of alphabetaT-cell counts about two months after transplant reportedly depended on only several hundred rapidly expanded clones that came from non-depleted graft cells. The frequencies of hyperexpanded clones fell over the following months, and after one year, T-cell counts and TCRbeta diversity were mostly attributed to newly produced T cells.

Receptor amplification or capture employed PCR. The sequencing machine was an Illumina HiSeq 2500. To normalize quantification of the TCRbeta repertoire, the TCR libraries were built with molecular barcoding that relied on unique molecular identifiers. TCRdb passed the public sequencing reads through fastp at Q25 and MiXCR, retaining productive beta sequences. Merged by CDR3 protein, the rows form single entries marked with the most common genes and DNA. In this sample the table shows about 440,000 distinct CDR3 sequences, about 40% of which occur a single time. 27% of the sample rests with the top ten. In regard to this clonotype: Its antigen is still unknown. Base qualities are not provided; no much larger clone lies one nucleotide away.

The sequences come from PBMCs, collected before TCRalphabeta/CD19-depleted stem cell transplant. The origin of this receptor is a girl aged 2 to 9 with aplastic anemia, due to receive a stem cell transplant. Recombination linked TRBV28 to TRBJ1-5; no D gene is confidently identified. The CDR3 loop reads CASSRRSQNQPQHF. The bases read TGTGCCAGCAGCCGACGGAGCCAGAATCAGCCCCAGCATTTT.